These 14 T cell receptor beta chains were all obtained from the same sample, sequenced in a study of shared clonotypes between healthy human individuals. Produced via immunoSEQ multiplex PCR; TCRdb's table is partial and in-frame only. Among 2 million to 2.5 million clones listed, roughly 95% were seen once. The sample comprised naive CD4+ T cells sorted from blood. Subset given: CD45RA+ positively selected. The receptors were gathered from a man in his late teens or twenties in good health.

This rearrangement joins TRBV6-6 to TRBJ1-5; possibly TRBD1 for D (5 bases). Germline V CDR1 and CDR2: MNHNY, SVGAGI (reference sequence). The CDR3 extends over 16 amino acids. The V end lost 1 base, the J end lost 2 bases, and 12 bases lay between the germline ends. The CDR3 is CASSYWAARGNQPQHF. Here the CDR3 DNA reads TGTGCCAGCAGTTACTGGGCAGCCAGGGGCAATCAGCCCCAGCATTTT.

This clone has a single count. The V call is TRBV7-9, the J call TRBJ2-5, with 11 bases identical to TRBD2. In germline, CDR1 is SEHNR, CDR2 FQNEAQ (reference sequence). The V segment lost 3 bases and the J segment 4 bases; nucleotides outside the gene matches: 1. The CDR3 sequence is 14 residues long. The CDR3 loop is CASSLGLAAETQYF. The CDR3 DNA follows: TGTGCCAGCAGCTTGGGACTAGCGGCAGAGACCCAGTACTTC. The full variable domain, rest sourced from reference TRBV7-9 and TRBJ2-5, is DTGVSQNPRHKITKRGQNVTFRCDPISEHNRLYWYRQTLGQGPEFLTYFQNEAQLEKSRLLSDRFSAERPKGSFSTLEIQRTEQGDSAMYLCASSLGLAAETQYFGPGTRLLVL.

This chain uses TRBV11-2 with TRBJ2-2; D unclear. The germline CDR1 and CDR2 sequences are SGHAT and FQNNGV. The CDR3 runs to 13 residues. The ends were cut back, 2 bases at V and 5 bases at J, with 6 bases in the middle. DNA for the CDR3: TGTGCCAGCAGCTTAAGCGAGACCGGGGAGCTGTTTTTT. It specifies CASSLSETGELFF.

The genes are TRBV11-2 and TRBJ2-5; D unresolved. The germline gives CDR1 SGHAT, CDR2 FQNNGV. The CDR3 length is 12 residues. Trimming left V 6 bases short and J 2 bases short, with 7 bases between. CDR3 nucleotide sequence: TGTGCCAGCAGAGGGCAGCAAGAGACCCAGTACTTC. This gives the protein CASRGQQETQYF. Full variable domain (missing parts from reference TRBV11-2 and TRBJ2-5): EAGVAQSPRYKIIEKRQSVAFWCNPISGHATLYWYQQILGQGPKLLIQFQNNGVVDDSQLPKDRFSAERLKGVDSTLKIQPAKLEDSAVYLCASRGQQETQYFGPGTRLLVL.

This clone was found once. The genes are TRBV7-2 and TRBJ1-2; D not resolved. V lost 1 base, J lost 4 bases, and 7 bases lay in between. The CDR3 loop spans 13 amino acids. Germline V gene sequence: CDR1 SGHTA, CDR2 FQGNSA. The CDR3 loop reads CASSLETPYGYTF. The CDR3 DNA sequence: TGTGCCAGCAGCTTAGAGACACCCTATGGCTACACCTTC.

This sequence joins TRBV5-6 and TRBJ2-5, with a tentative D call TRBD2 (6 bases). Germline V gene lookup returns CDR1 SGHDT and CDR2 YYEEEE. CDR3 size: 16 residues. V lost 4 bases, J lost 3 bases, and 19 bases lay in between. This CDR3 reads CASSLLGTQNKETQYF. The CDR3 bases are TGTGCCAGCAGCCTGTTAGGGACTCAGAACAAAGAGACCCAGTACTTC.

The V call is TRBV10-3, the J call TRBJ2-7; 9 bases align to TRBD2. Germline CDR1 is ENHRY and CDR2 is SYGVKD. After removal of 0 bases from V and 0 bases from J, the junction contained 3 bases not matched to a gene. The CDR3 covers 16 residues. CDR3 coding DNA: TGTGCCATCAGTGAGTCGACTAGCGGATTCTCCTACGAGCAGTACTTC. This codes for CAISESTSGFSYEQYF.

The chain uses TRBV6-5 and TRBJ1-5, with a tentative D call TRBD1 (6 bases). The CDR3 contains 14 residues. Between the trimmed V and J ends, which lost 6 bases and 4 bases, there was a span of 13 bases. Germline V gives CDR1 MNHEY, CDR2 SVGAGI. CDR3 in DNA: TGTGCCAGCAGGAGGAACAGGGAGAATCAGCCCCAGCATTTT. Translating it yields CASRRNRENQPQHF.

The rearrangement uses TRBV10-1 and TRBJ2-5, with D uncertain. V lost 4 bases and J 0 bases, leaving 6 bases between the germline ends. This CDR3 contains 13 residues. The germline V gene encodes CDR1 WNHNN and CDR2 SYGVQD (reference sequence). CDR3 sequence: CASSVANQETQYF. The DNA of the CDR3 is TGCGCCAGCAGTGTGGCTAACCAAGAGACCCAGTACTTC.

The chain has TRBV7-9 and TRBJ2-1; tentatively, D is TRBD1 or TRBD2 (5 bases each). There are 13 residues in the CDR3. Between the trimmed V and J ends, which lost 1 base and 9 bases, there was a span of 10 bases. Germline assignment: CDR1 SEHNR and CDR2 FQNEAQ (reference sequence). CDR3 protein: CASSLVGDLEQFF. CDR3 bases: TGTGCCAGCAGCTTAGTAGGGGACCTTGAGCAGTTCTTC.

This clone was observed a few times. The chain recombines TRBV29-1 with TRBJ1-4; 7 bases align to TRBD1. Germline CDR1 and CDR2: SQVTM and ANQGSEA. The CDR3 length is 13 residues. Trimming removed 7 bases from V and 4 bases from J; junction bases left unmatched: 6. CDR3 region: CSAWTGLNEKLFF. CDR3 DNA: TGCAGCGCCTGGACAGGCCTTAATGAAAAACTGTTTTTT.

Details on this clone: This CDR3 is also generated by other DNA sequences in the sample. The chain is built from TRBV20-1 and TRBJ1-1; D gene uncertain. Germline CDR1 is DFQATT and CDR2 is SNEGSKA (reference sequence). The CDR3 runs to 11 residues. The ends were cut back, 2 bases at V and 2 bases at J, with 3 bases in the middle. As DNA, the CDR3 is TGCAGTGCTAGACTCAACACTGAAGCTTTCTTT. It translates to CSARLNTEAFF.

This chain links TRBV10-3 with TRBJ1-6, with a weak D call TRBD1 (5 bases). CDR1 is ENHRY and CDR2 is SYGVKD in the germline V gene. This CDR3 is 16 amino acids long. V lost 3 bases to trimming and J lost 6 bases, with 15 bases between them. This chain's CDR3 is CAISERQFSSNSPLHF. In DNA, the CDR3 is TGTGCCATCAGTGAAAGACAGTTCTCCAGTAATTCACCCCTCCACTTT.

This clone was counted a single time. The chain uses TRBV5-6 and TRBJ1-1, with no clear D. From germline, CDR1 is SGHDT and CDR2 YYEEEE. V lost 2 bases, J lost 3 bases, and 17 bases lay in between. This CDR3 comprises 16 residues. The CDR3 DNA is TGTGCCAGCAGCTTACCCCCACGCGGGTTGGACACTGAAGCTTTCTTT. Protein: CASSLPPRGLDTEAFF.